This entry features one T cell receptor beta chain sequence. Which antigen it targets is not known. Per-base qualities were not stored, and no clone one base away is much larger. The entry originates in a study of blood T cell repertoires in COVID-19 (TCRdb year 2020). For the wider study: The collaborator samples originated in the United States, Italy and Spain and spanned the acute and convalescent phases of COVID-19. The repertoires were made available in a free public database intended to serve as a resource for research on the immune response to SARS-CoV-2. The material from the prospective study consisted of cDNA or gDNA derived from T cells, B-cell-depleted T cells, or PBMCs. Nearly every sample came with metadata listing a de-identified subject ID, COVID-19 status, age in years and sex. The samples were drawn from two sources: the first 160 participants of the ongoing ImmuneRACE study, and 950 to 1,500 subjects contributed by 6 global collaborators. Subjects who had been exposed to COVID-19, were actively infected with it, or had recovered from it provided the deeply sampled blood TCRbeta repertoires that made up the dataset. Where HLA class I and class II types were available, the types were taken from metadata supplied by the sample provider, not from assay-based typing. Summary of the overall study and its limitations: The amount of clinical and demographic metadata varied by source and participant and was provided uncurated.

The immunoSEQ Assay, a bias-controlled multiplex PCR, was used to amplify TCRbeta CDR3 regions from genomic DNA. The authors' analysis ran thus. Nucleated cell counts per sample were estimated from amplification of reference gene primers within the assay. To quantify the absolute abundance of each unique TCRbeta CDR3 rearrangement, sequence reads were collapsed and filtered. For each sample, productive Simpson clonality was calculated by taking the square root of Simpson's diversity index across productive rearrangements. TCRdb's version of the immuneACCESS table is confined to in-frame rearrangements and falls short of the full clone set. An unresolved V gene accounts for under half of the shortfall where checked; the remainder is of unknown origin. V, J and clone size are those of that table, while D and trimming were read from the DNA. Across this sample there are under 500,000 clones, with 85% to 90% seen only once. 4% to 4.5% of the sample lies in the top ten.

The collaborating institutions used their own protocols to collect whole blood in K2EDTA tubes. For TCRbeta analysis, collaborators shipped samples in one of three forms: frozen whole blood, isolated PBMCs, or DNA extracted from either of those sample types. From its cysteine to its phenylalanine, the CDR3 spans 15 amino acids. The kept DNA is CDR3 alone, 45 bases in frame from the first base. V lost 4 bases and J lost 0 bases, and the count of bases not matched to a germline gene is 5. According to the germline V gene (reference sequence), CDR1 reads SGHNT and CDR2 reads YYREEE. The sequence came from a young woman with acute or convalescent COVID-19. Sequencing was done on a sample of peripheral blood. The chain is encoded by TRBV5-4 joined to TRBJ2-3, with 7 central nucleotides matching TRBD1. CDR3 loop: CASSKGQLSTDTQYF. The sequenced DNA: TGTGCCAGCAGCAAGGGACAGTTGAGCACAGATACGCAGTATTTT.